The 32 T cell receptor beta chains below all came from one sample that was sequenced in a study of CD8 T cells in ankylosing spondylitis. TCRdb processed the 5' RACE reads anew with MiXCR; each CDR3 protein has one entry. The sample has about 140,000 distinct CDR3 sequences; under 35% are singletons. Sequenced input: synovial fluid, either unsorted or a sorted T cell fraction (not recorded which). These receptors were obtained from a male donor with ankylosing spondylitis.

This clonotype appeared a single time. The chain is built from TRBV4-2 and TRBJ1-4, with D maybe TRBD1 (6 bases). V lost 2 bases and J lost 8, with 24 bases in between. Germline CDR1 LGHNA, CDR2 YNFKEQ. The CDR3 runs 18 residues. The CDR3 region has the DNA TGTGCCAGCAGCCAATCTTCCCCGTCCGCGGGACATGGAGAAAAACTGTTTTTT. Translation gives CASSQSSPSAGHGEKLFF.

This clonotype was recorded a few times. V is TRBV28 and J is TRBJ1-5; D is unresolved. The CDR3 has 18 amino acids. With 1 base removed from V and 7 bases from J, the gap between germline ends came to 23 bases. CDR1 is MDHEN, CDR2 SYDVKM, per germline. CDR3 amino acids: CASSLFPQGRHVWQPQHF. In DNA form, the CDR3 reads TGTGCCAGCAGTTTATTCCCCCAAGGGCGGCATGTATGGCAGCCCCAGCATTTT.

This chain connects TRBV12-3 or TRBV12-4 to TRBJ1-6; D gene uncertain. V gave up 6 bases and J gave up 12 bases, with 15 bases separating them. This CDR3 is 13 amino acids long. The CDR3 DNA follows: TGTGCCAGCAGCCGTGGACCCCAACGACCCCTCCACTTT. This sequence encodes CASSRGPQRPLHF.

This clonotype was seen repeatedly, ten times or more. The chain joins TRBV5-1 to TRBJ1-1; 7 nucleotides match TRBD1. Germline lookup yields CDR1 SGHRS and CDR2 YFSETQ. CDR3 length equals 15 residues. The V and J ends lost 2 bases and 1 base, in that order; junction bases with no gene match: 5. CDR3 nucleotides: TGCGCCAGCAGCTTAGAGGGGGCGCCGAACACTGAAGCTTTCTTT. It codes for CASSLEGAPNTEAFF.

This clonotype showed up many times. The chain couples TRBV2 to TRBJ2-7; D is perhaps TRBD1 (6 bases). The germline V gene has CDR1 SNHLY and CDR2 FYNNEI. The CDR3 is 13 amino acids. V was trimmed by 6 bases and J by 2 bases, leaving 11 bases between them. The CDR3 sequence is CASSLQGTYEQYF. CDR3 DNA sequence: TGTGCCAGCAGCCTACAGGGAACCTACGAGCAGTACTTC.

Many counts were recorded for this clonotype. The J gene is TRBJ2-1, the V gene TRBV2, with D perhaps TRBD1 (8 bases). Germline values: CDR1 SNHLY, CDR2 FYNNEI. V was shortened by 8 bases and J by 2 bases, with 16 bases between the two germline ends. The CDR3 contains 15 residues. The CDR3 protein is CASHSTGGAYNEQFF. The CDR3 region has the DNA TGTGCCAGCCACTCCACAGGGGGGGCCTACAATGAGCAGTTCTTC.

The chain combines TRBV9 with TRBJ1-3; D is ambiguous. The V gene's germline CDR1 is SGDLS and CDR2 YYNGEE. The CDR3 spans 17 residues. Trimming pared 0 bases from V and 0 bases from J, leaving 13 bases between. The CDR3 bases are TGTGCCAGCAGCGTAGATGGGAGAGGCTACTCTGGAAACACCATATATTTT. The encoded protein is CASSVDGRGYSGNTIYF.

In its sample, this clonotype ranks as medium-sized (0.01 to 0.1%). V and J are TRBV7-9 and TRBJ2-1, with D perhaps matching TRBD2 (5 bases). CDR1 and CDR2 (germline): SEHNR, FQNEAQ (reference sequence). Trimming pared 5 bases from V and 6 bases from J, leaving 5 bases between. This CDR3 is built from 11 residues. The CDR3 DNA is TGTGCCAGCAGCGCGGGCAATGAGCAGTTCTTC. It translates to CASSAGNEQFF.

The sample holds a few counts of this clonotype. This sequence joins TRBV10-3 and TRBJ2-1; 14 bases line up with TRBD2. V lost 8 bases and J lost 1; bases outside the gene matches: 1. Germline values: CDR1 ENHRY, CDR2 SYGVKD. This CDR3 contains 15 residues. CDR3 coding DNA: TGTGCCATCGGGACTAGCGGGAGTTCCTACAATGAGCAGTTCTTC. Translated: CAIGTSGSSYNEQFF.

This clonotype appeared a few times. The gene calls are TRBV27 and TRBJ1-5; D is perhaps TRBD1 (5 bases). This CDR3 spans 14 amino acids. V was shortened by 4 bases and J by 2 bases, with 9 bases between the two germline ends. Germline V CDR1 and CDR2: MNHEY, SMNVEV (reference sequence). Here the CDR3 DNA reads TGTGCCAGCAGTTCGGGGACTCGCAATCAGCCCCAGCATTTT. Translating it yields CASSSGTRNQPQHF.

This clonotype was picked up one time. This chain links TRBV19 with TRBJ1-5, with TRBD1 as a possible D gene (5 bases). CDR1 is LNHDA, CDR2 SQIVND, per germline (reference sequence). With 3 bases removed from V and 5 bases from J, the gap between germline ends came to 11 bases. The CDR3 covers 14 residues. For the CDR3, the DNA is TGTGCCAGTAGTATCCTGGGGGAGGATCAGCCCCAGCATTTT. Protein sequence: CASSILGEDQPQHF.

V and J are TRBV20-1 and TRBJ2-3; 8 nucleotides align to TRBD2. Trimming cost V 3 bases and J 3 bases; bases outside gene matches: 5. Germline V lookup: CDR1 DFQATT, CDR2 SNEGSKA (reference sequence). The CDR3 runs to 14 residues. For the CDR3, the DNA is TGCAGTGCTAGCGTCTCGGGAGGGACAGATACGCAGTATTTT. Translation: CSASVSGGTDTQYF.

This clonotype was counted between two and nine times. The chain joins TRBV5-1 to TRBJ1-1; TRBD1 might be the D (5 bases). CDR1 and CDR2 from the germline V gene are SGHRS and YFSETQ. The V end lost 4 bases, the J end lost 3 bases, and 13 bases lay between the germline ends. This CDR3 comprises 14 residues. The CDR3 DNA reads TGCGCCAGCAGCCTCCAGGGTGGACACACTGAAGCTTTCTTT. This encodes CASSLQGGHTEAFF.

CDR3 sequence reads: CASTVPAGTGGSYEQYF. As DNA, the CDR3 is TGTGCCAGCACCGTCCCAGCCGGGACAGGGGGCTCCTACGAGCAGTACTTC. The rearrangement links TRBV6-1 to TRBJ2-7, with TRBD1 matching 11 bases. The V segment lost 7 bases and the J segment 0 bases; nucleotides outside the gene matches: 11. The CDR3 is 17 amino acids. In germline, CDR1 is MNHNS, CDR2 SASEGT.

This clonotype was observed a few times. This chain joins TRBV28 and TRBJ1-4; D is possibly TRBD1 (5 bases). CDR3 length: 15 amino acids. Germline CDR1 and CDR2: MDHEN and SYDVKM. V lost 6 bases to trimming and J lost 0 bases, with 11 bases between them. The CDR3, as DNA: TGTGCCAGCAGCATTGGGGGGGCAACTAATGAAAAACTGTTTTTT. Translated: CASSIGGATNEKLFF.

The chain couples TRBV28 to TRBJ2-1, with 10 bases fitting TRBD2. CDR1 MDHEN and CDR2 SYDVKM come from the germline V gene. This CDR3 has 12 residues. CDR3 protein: CAVLAGYNEQFF. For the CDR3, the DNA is TGTGCTGTACTAGCGGGATACAATGAGCAGTTCTTC.

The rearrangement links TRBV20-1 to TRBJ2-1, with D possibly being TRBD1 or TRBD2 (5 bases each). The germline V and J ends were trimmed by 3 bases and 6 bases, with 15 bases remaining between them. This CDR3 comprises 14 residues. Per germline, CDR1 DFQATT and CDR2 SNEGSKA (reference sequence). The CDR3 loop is CSASEGIWSNEQFF. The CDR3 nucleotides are TGCAGTGCTAGTGAGGGGATTTGGAGCAATGAGCAGTTCTTC.

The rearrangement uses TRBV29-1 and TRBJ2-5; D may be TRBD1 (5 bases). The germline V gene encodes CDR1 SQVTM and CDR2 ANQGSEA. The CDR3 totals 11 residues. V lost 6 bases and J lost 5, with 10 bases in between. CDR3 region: CSVGSGETQYF. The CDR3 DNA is TGCAGCGTGGGATCAGGGGAGACCCAGTACTTC.

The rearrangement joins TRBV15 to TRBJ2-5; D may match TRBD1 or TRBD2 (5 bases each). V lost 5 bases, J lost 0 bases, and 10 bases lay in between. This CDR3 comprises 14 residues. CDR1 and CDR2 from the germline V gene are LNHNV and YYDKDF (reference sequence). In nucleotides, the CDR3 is TGTGCCACCAGCTGGGGACGGAACCAAGAGACCCAGTACTTC. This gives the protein CATSWGRNQETQYF.

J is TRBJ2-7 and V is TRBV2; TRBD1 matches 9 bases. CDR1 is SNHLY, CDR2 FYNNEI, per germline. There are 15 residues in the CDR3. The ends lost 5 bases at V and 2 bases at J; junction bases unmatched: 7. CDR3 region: CASSQGGQGTYEQYF. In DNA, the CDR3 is TGTGCCAGCAGTCAAGGGGGACAGGGAACCTACGAGCAGTACTTC.

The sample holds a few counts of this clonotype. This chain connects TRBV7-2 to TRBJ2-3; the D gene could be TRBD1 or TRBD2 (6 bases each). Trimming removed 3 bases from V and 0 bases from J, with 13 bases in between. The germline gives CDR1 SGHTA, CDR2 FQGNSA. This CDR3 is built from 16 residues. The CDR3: CASSFKGGSSTDTQYF. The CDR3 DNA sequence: TGTGCCAGCAGCTTTAAGGGGGGCTCTAGCACAGATACGCAGTATTTT.

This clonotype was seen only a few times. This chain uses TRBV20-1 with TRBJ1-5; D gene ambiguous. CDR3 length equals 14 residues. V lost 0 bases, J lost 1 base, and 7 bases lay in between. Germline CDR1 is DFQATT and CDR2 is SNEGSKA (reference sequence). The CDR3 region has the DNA TGCAGTGCTAGAGAAGGAGAGAGCAATCAGCCCCAGCATTTT. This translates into CSAREGESNQPQHF.

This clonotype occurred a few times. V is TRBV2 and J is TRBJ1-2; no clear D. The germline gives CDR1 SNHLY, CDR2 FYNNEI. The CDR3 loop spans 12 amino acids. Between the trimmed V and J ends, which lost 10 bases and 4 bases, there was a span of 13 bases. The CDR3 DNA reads TGTGCCACCTCGAGAGAGGTCTATGGCTACACCTTC. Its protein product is CATSREVYGYTF.

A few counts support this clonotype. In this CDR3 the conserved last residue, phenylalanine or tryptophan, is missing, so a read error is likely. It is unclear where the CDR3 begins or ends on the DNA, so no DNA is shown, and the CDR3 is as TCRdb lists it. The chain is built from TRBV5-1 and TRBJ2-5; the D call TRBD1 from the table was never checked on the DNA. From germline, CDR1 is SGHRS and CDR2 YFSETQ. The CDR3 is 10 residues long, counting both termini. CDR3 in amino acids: CASSWGQGVL.

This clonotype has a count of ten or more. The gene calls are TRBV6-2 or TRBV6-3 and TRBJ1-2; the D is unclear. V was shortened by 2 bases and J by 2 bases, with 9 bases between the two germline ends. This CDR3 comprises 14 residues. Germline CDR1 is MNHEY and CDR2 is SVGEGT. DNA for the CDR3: TGTGCCAGCAGTTACAGCAGAATCAACTATGGCTACACCTTC. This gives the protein CASSYSRINYGYTF.

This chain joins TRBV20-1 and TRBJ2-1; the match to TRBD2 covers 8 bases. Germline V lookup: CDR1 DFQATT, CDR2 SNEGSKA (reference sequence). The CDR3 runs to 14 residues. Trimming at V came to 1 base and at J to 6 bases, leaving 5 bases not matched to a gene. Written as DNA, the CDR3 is TGCAGTGCTAGAGGGACTAGCTGGTCCAATGAGCAGTTCTTC. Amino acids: CSARGTSWSNEQFF.

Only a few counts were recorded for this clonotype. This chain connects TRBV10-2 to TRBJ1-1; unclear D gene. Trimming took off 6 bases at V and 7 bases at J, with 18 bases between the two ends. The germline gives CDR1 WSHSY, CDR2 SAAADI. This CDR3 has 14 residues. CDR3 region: CASRWRGGNGEAFF. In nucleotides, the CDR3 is TGCGCCAGCAGATGGCGGGGTGGAAATGGTGAAGCTTTCTTT.

CDR3 sequence reads: CASRAGTSGVGAQFF. The CDR3 nucleotides are TGTGCCAGCAGAGCCGGGACTAGCGGGGTGGGAGCGCAGTTCTTC. The V call is TRBV6-1, the J call TRBJ2-1; TRBD2 agrees at 13 bases. The V and J ends lost 6 bases and 12 bases, in that order; junction bases with no gene match: 11. The CDR3 is 15 amino acids. Germline V lookup: CDR1 MNHNS, CDR2 SASEGT.

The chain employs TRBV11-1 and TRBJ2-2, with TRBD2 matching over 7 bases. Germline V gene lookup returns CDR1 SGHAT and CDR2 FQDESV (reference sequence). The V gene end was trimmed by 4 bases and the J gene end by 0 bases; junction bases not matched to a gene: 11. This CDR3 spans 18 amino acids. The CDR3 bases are TGTGCCAGCAGCTCTCGACGGGAGCGGGGAGCGAACACCGGGGAGCTGTTTTTT. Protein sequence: CASSSRRERGANTGELFF.

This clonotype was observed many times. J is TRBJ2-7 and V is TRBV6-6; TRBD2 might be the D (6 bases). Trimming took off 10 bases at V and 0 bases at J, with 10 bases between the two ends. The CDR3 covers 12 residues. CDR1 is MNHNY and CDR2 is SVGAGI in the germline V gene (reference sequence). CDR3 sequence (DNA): TGTGCCACCAGGGAGGACTCCTACGAGCAGTACTTC. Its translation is CATREDSYEQYF.

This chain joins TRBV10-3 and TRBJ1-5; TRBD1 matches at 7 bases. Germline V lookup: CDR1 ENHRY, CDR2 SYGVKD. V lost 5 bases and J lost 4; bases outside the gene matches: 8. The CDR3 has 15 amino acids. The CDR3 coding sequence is TGTGCCATCAGTAAACGACAGGGCCCTAATCAGCCCCAGCATTTT. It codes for CAISKRQGPNQPQHF.

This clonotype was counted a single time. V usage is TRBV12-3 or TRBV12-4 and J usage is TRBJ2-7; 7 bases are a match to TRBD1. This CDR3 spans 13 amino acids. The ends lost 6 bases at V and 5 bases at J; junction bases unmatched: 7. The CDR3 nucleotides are TGTGCCAGCAGGTCCAGGGGGACCCACGAGCAGTACTTC. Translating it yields CASRSRGTHEQYF.